The next 26 T cell receptor beta chains were all read from a single sample in a study of regulatory T cells in long-lasting Graves disease. Time point reported: newly diagnosed GD, antithyroid drugs for less than 3 months. The TCR library was prepared using RNA isolated from PBMCs. CDR3-region Arm-PCR and iRepertoire HTBI primers produced the TCR beta libraries. TCRdb reanalysed the multiplex PCR reads using MiXCR and keeps one entry per CDR3 protein. The data hold hundreds of thousands of distinct CDR3 sequences, with about 15% observed a single time. This same sample was also part of a study on T cells in Graves' hyperthyroidism and ophthalmopathy.

Specimen: peripheral blood mononuclear cells (PBMCs), collected at new diagnosis, from a patient treated with antithyroid drugs. The source is a woman between 40 and 65 years old with Graves disease.

The chain is built from TRBV10-3 and TRBJ2-1; D gene ambiguous. Germline CDR1 reads ENHRY; CDR2 reads SYGVKD. V was clipped by 3 bases and J by 13 bases, with 16 bases between them. CDR3 length: 13 amino acids. Written as DNA, the CDR3 is TGTGCCATCAGTGATCTGGTGTTGTCAAGTCAGTTCTTC. The encoded protein is CAISDLVLSSQFF.

The table lists this clonotype with many counts. V is TRBV18 and J is TRBJ1-1; 7 bases are shared with TRBD1. Germline V CDR1 and CDR2: KGHSH, LQKENI. V shed 3 bases, J shed 4 bases, and the junction held 11 bases outside the gene matches. The CDR3 runs to 16 residues. The DNA for the CDR3 is TGTGCCAGCTCACCGGACAGGATTGTACTGGGCACTGAAGCTTTCTTT. Protein sequence: CASSPDRIVLGTEAFF.

This clonotype was picked up many times. The chain employs TRBV2 and TRBJ2-5; D uncertain. Looked up from germline, CDR1 is SNHLY and CDR2 is FYNNEI. V was shortened by 8 bases and J by 5 bases, with 9 bases between the two germline ends. The CDR3 is 11 amino acids. The CDR3 sequence is CASLGGETQYF. The CDR3 coding sequence is TGTGCCAGCTTAGGCGGCGAGACCCAGTACTTC.

This clonotype occurred a few times. The chain uses TRBV6-1 and TRBJ1-5; no definite D call. Trimming cost V 7 bases and J 5 bases, with 12 bases left between them. Germline V gene sequence: CDR1 MNHNS, CDR2 SASEGT. CDR3 length: 13 amino acids. CDR3 nucleotides: TGTGCCAGCACCTCGGACGGACATCAGCCCCAGCATTTT. Amino acid sequence: CASTSDGHQPQHF.

This clonotype occurred many times. The V call is TRBV28, the J call TRBJ2-1; TRBD2 matches 8 bases. The CDR3 is 13 residues long. The germline CDR1 and CDR2 sequences are MDHEN and SYDVKM. V trimming: 3 bases; J trimming: 10 bases; junction bases outside the gene matches: 5. CDR3 region: CASSFPAGAEQFF. CDR3 nucleotide sequence: TGTGCCAGCAGTTTCCCAGCGGGGGCCGAGCAGTTCTTC.

This clonotype was seen ten or more times. The chain couples TRBV12-3 or TRBV12-4 to TRBJ2-2; D gene unclear. CDR3 length: 14 residues. The germline V and J ends were trimmed by 4 bases and 7 bases, with 13 bases remaining between them. The CDR3 DNA is TGTGCCAGCAGTTCCTTTCGTAGGGACGGGGAGCTGTTTTTT. This translates into CASSSFRRDGELFF.

This clonotype was detected many times. CDR3 sequence: CASSEGTGRHQPQHF. CDR3 in DNA: TGTGCCAGCAGTGAGGGGACCGGTAGGCATCAGCCCCAGCATTTT. The chain links TRBV2 to TRBJ1-5; weak D call: TRBD1 (5 bases). Per germline, CDR1 SNHLY and CDR2 FYNNEI. V shed 3 bases and J shed 5 bases, with 14 bases lying between them. The CDR3 is made up of 15 amino acids. Based on the CDR3 plus reference TRBV2 and TRBJ1-5, the full variable domain is EPEVTQTPSHQVTQMGQEVILRCVPISNHLYFYWYRQILGQKVEFLVSFYNNEISEKSEIFDDQFSVERPDGSNFTLKIRSTKLEDSAMYFCASSEGTGRHQPQHFGDGTRLSIL.

This clonotype occurred many times. This chain joins TRBV18 and TRBJ2-3; D unresolved. Trimming stripped 1 base from V and 6 bases from J, with 11 bases between. CDR1 and CDR2 (germline): KGHSH, LQKENI. This CDR3 is built from 14 residues. Here the CDR3 DNA reads TGTGCCAGCTCACCACGCCCGAGCATTGATACGCAGTATTTT. This sequence encodes CASSPRPSIDTQYF.

J is TRBJ1-2 and V is TRBV12-3 or TRBV12-4; D is unclear. The CDR3 runs to 14 residues. V lost 7 bases and J 4 bases, leaving 16 bases between the germline ends. CDR3 protein: CASIAGWYSYGYTF. In DNA form, the CDR3 reads TGTGCCAGCATCGCGGGCTGGTATAGCTATGGCTACACCTTC.

This clonotype was detected many times. The chain uses TRBV2 and TRBJ2-3; D is ambiguous. V was pared by 7 bases and J by 0 bases, with 14 bases between. The CDR3 consists of 15 residues. Per the germline V gene, CDR1 is SNHLY and CDR2 is FYNNEI. CDR3 loop: CASTSGFHSTDTQYF. The CDR3 bases are TGTGCCAGCACTTCGGGCTTTCACAGCACAGATACGCAGTATTTT.

This clonotype was counted at least ten times. The chain links TRBV13 to TRBJ2-1; TRBD2 matches 7 bases. Germline assignment: CDR1 PRHDT and CDR2 FYEKMQ (reference sequence). The CDR3 length is 15 residues. The J segment lost 2 bases and the V segment lost 2 bases, leaving 3 bases of the junction unmatched. The CDR3 region has the DNA TGTGCCAGCAGCTTACTAGCGGCTACCTACAATGAGCAGTTCTTC. Amino acid sequence: CASSLLAATYNEQFF.

The V and J genes are TRBV11-2 and TRBJ2-3; D uncertain. Trimming removed 5 bases from V and 4 bases from J, with 19 bases in between. The CDR3 has 16 amino acids. Germline CDR1 is SGHAT and CDR2 is FQNNGV. The CDR3 DNA sequence: TGTGCCAGCAGCGCCTGGGCCGTCAACGGGCCAGATACGCAGTATTTT. As protein: CASSAWAVNGPDTQYF.

This clonotype was observed many times. The V and J genes are TRBV6-1 and TRBJ1-1; D is unclear. The CDR3 contains 14 residues. With 3 bases removed from V and 0 bases from J, the gap between germline ends came to 8 bases. The germline V gene encodes CDR1 MNHNS and CDR2 SASEGT. The CDR3 DNA sequence: TGTGCCAGCAGTGATCCGTCCCTGAACACTGAAGCTTTCTTT. Translated: CASSDPSLNTEAFF.

The genes are TRBV2 and TRBJ2-1, with D uncertain. Germline loops: CDR1 SNHLY, CDR2 FYNNEI. Trimming left V 4 bases short and J 9 bases short, with 7 bases between. The CDR3 totals 11 residues. CDR3 bases: TGTGCCAGCAGTGGGCTAACTGAGCAGTTCTTC. Translation: CASSGLTEQFF.

This clonotype was counted many times. The J gene is TRBJ1-2, the V gene TRBV6-1; 9 bases match TRBD1. The CDR3 totals 14 residues. In germline, CDR1 is MNHNS, CDR2 SASEGT. V was clipped by 0 bases and J by 8 bases; unmatched bases: 4. The CDR3 coding sequence is TGTGCCAGCAGTGAAGCGTTAACAGGGGGCGGCTACACCTTC. It yields the protein CASSEALTGGGYTF.

This clonotype showed up just a few times. The rearrangement uses TRBV7-2 and TRBJ2-7; D is ambiguous. The V and J ends lost 5 bases and 2 bases respectively, with 16 bases between them. CDR3 length: 15 residues. The germline V gene encodes CDR1 SGHTA and CDR2 FQGNSA. CDR3 amino acids: CASSTAGLGPYEQYF. CDR3 coding DNA: TGTGCCAGCAGCACAGCCGGGTTGGGTCCCTACGAGCAGTACTTC.

This clonotype was counted between two and nine times. V usage is TRBV4-1 and J usage is TRBJ2-1, with D possibly TRBD2 on 6 matching bases. The V and J ends lost 0 bases and 6 bases respectively, with 21 bases between them. The CDR3 runs to 18 residues. Germline lookup yields CDR1 MGHRA and CDR2 YSYEKL. The CDR3 loop reads CASSQDWGRQTRGNEQFF. The CDR3 DNA follows: TGCGCCAGCAGCCAAGATTGGGGAAGGCAGACTAGGGGCAATGAGCAGTTCTTC.

This clonotype was observed at least ten times. This chain links TRBV5-1 with TRBJ2-7, with D possibly TRBD1 on 6 matching bases. The CDR3 extends over 14 amino acids. Trimming took 4 bases from V and 3 from J, leaving 14 bases between them. Germline V gene lookup returns CDR1 SGHRS and CDR2 YFSETQ. The CDR3 here is CASSRPGEGYEQYF. CDR3 bases: TGCGCCAGCAGCCGCCCAGGGGAAGGCTACGAGCAGTACTTC. The full variable domain, rest sourced from reference TRBV5-1 and TRBJ2-7, is KAGVTQTPRYLIKTRGQQVTLSCSPISGHRSVSWYQQTPGQGLQFLFEYFSETQRNKGNFPGRFSGRQFSNSRSEMNVSTLELGDSALYLCASSRPGEGYEQYFGPGTRLTVT.

This clonotype was seen ten or more times. The chain is built from TRBV5-1 and TRBJ2-1, with D unclear. The CDR3 runs to 14 residues. Germline CDR1 is SGHRS and CDR2 is YFSETQ. Between the trimmed V and J ends, which lost 0 bases and 8 bases, there was a span of 12 bases. The CDR3 sequence is CASSLGLRWDEQFF. For the CDR3, the DNA is TGCGCCAGCAGCTTGGGCCTTAGGTGGGATGAGCAGTTCTTC.

This clonotype appeared a single time. Possible read error: a much larger clone is one base away. Likely a read error: the CDR3 ends without its conserved phenylalanine or tryptophan. The chain is built from TRBV7-2 and TRBJ2-3; weak D call: TRBD2 (7 bases). V shed 1 base and J shed 4 bases, with 12 bases lying between them. The CDR3 totals 15 residues. The germline V gene has CDR1 SGHTA and CDR2 FQGNSA. The CDR3 region is CASSLGGGAADTQYS. CDR3 DNA sequence: TGTGCCAGCAGCTTAGGAGGGGGGGCCGCAGATACGCAGTATTCT.

The genes are TRBV4-1 and TRBJ2-7; D could derive from TRBD1 or TRBD2 (6 bases each). The CDR3 contains 13 residues. V lost 8 bases, J lost 7 bases, and 18 bases lay in between. CDR1 and CDR2 from the germline V gene are MGHRA and YSYEKL. In nucleotides, the CDR3 is TGCGCCAGCCGGGGGCTGATAGCCGGGGAGCAGTACTTC. Translating gives CASRGLIAGEQYF.

This clonotype was seen a few times. Because it lacks the conserved phenylalanine or tryptophan at the end, this CDR3 is likely a read error. The rearrangement links TRBV7-2 to TRBJ2-7; 9 bases line up with TRBD1. Germline lookup yields CDR1 SGHTA and CDR2 FQGNSA. The CDR3 has 15 amino acids. V shed 1 base and J 5 bases; nucleotides not matched to a gene: 6. The CDR3 DNA sequence: TGTGCCAGCAGCTTAGGGGACAGGGCTGAGGACGAGCAGTACCTC. This gives the protein CASSLGDRAEDEQYL.

The chain links TRBV5-1 to TRBJ2-2; no clear D gene. Trimming shortened V by 0 bases and J by 2 bases, and 11 bases separated the two germline ends. The length of the CDR3 is 16 residues. Germline-derived CDR1 and CDR2 are SGHRS and YFSETQ. The CDR3 region is CASSLVAGVNTGELFF. Here the CDR3 DNA reads TGCGCCAGCAGCTTGGTCGCAGGCGTTAACACCGGGGAGCTGTTTTTT.

The chain links TRBV19 to TRBJ2-3; the D gene is possibly TRBD2 (6 bases). V lost 3 bases to trimming and J lost 7 bases, with 17 bases between them. Germline loops: CDR1 LNHDA, CDR2 SQIVND (reference sequence). CDR3 length equals 15 residues. This CDR3 is CASSIGGGELNTQYF. As DNA, the CDR3 is TGTGCCAGTAGTATTGGTGGAGGGGAATTAAATACGCAGTATTTT. Full variable domain (rest looked up from reference TRBV19 and TRBJ2-3): DGGITQSPKYLFRKEGQNVTLSCEQNLNHDAMYWYRQDPGQGLRLIYYSQIVNDFQKGDIAEGYSVSREKKESFPLTVTSAQKNPTAFYLCASSIGGGELNTQYFGPGTRLTVL.

This chain uses TRBV6-1 with TRBJ1-5, with D perhaps TRBD1 (5 bases). The CDR3 has 15 amino acids. Germline values: CDR1 MNHNS, CDR2 SASEGT. Trimming cost V 7 bases and J 1 base, with 14 bases left between them. The CDR3 nucleotides are TGTGCCAGCAAGGGGAGGGTTGGGAGCAATCAGCCCCAGCATTTT. This encodes CASKGRVGSNQPQHF.

V gene TRBV5-8 combines with J gene TRBJ1-2; 7 bases fit TRBD1. There are 15 residues in the CDR3. The V segment lost 3 bases and the J segment 2 bases; nucleotides outside the gene matches: 7. Germline V CDR1 and CDR2: SGHTS, YDEGEE. The CDR3 DNA is TGTGCCAGCAGCTACTTCCGGGACAGAAACTATGGCTACACCTTC. It translates to CASSYFRDRNYGYTF.